The sequence of this TCR beta chain was determined in a study of T cell repertoires in cytomegalovirus infection. The study's findings and limits: CMV carriers with the relevant HLA were identified by cumulative public TCR beta family frequency. It was HLA-C-restricted CMV-specific TCR beta clonotypes that dominated the response ex vivo.

This clonotype was counted only a few times. Its antigen is still unknown. The CDR3 extends over 16 amino acids. V lost 1 base, J lost 1 base, and 14 bases lay in between. Germline-derived CDR1 and CDR2 are SGHVS and FQNEAQ. TCRdb fed the reads into MiXCR, producing one record per CDR3 protein. The table has under 200,000 distinct CDR3 sequences, about a fifth seen once. The starting material was CD8+ T cells from cultured PBMCs, obtained from culture after CMV antigen stimulation. This TCR derives from a human donor in good health (CMV status not recorded). Some clones in this sample may be carry-over from other donors' samples. The chain links TRBV7-8 to TRBJ2-7, with D unclear. The CDR3 DNA is TGTGCCAGCAGCTTAGGGTTCGTCACAAGTTCCTACGAGCAGTACTTC. As protein: CASSLGFVTSSYEQYF.